The 28 T cell receptor beta chains below were found in one sample sequenced in a study of blood T cell repertoires in COVID-19 (dated by TCRdb to 2020 to 2022). To prepare the library, the immunoSEQ multiplex PCR assay was applied. What TCRdb holds here is the immuneACCESS table cut down to in-frame rearrangements. Part of the clones is not present; checked against another copy, under half of the missing clones reflect an unresolved V gene, and the others are unexplained. The sample data list 130,000 to 150,000 clones, and 75% to 85% of these were observed just once. Together, the top ten hold about 3.5% of the sample. Sample: peripheral blood. The receptors derive from a man between 65 and 80 years old who had recovered from COVID-19.

The V call is TRBV19, the J call TRBJ2-3; D uncertain. CDR1 LNHDA and CDR2 SQIVND come from the germline V gene (reference sequence). This CDR3 has 14 residues. The V and J ends lost 1 base and 1 base respectively, with 6 bases between them. The CDR3 region is CASSIGLGTDTQYF. As DNA, the CDR3 is TGTGCCAGTAGTATAGGGCTGGGCACAGATACGCAGTATTTT.

This clone was seen only a few times. The rearrangement joins TRBV19 to TRBJ1-2, with D perhaps matching TRBD1 (5 bases). This CDR3 contains 13 residues. Per germline, CDR1 LNHDA and CDR2 SQIVND (reference sequence). Trimming took off 6 bases at V and 4 bases at J, with 12 bases between the two ends. The CDR3 loop reads CASSMGLIYGYTF. For the CDR3, the DNA is TGTGCCAGTAGCATGGGACTAATCTATGGCTACACCTTC.

The chain employs TRBV9 and TRBJ2-1; 7 bases map to TRBD1. This CDR3 region has 12 residues. Trimming took 4 bases from V and 8 from J; bases not matched to a gene: 3. Looked up from germline, CDR1 is SGDLS and CDR2 is YYNGEE. The CDR3 DNA is TGTGCCAGCAGCCTGAGGGGGCATGAGCAGTTCTTC. Translating it yields CASSLRGHEQFF.

The gene calls are TRBV3-1 (or the pseudogene TRBV3-2) and TRBJ2-7; tentative D call: TRBD1 (6 bases). Trimming cost V 4 bases and J 7 bases, with 17 bases left between them. CDR3 length: 14 residues. CDR1 and CDR2 from the germline V gene are LGHDT and YNNKEL (reference sequence). The CDR3 reads CASSLLVGAGEQYF. The CDR3 DNA follows: TGTGCCAGCAGCCTCTTAGTGGGGGCTGGTGAGCAGTACTTC.

This chain joins TRBV5-1 and TRBJ2-1; the match to TRBD2 covers 11 bases. Germline V CDR1 and CDR2: SGHRS, YFSETQ. The CDR3 covers 14 residues. Trimming at V came to 0 bases and at J to 14 bases, leaving 7 bases not matched to a gene. Written as DNA, the CDR3 is TGCGCCAGCAGCTTGGCAACTAGCGGGAGAAAGAAGTTCTTC. Amino acid sequence: CASSLATSGRKKFF.

This clone was picked up one time. The chain joins TRBV27 to TRBJ1-2; D is ambiguous. Germline lookup yields CDR1 MNHEY and CDR2 SMNVEV (reference sequence). Trimming cost V 6 bases and J 7 bases, with 12 bases left between them. This CDR3 has 12 amino acids. The CDR3, as DNA: TGTGCCAGCAGGTCCCGAGGAGGTGGCTACACCTTC. It is translated as CASRSRGGGYTF.

The chain uses TRBV3-1 (or the pseudogene TRBV3-2) and TRBJ2-4, with 11 bases identical to TRBD2. This CDR3 spans 19 amino acids. J gave up 0 bases and V 1 base, and 8 bases lay outside the gene matches. Per germline, CDR1 LGHDT and CDR2 YNNKEL (reference sequence). In nucleotides, the CDR3 is TGTGCCAGCAGCCAAGTGGGGACTAGCGGACGACTAGCCAAAAACATTCAGTACTTC. It translates to CASSQVGTSGRLAKNIQYF.

V usage is TRBV30 and J usage is TRBJ2-1, with D perhaps TRBD1 (6 bases). The length of the CDR3 is 14 residues. The ends were cut back, 5 bases at V and 8 bases at J, with 19 bases in the middle. From germline, CDR1 is GTSNPN and CDR2 SVGIG (reference sequence). The CDR3 protein is CAWCDRTPEDEQFF. The CDR3 nucleotides read TGTGCCTGGTGCGACAGGACCCCTGAGGATGAGCAGTTCTTC.

V gene TRBV6-2 or TRBV6-3 combines with J gene TRBJ2-1, with TRBD2 matching over 7 bases. CDR3 size: 17 residues. The germline gives CDR1 MNHEY, CDR2 SVGEGT. Germline trimming cut 2 bases from V and 3 bases from J; bases unmatched to any gene: 10. The CDR3 nucleotides read TGTGCCAGCAGTTACCGTTACGGGACTACGATCTACAATGAGCAGTTCTTC. It yields the protein CASSYRYGTTIYNEQFF.

The chain carries TRBV5-1 and TRBJ2-4, with D maybe TRBD1 (6 bases). The CDR3 contains 16 residues. Germline V gives CDR1 SGHRS, CDR2 YFSETQ. V lost 2 bases to trimming and J lost 5 bases, with 17 bases between them. CDR3 residues: CASSFAGASSENIQYF. The CDR3, as DNA: TGCGCCAGCAGCTTCGCAGGGGCGAGCTCAGAAAACATTCAGTACTTC.

This chain joins TRBV6-2 or TRBV6-3 and TRBJ2-1, with D tentatively TRBD2 (6 bases). V lost 1 base and J 9 bases, leaving 10 bases between the germline ends. The CDR3 contains 13 residues. Germline-derived CDR1 and CDR2 are MNHEY and SVGEGT. Here the CDR3 reads CASSYLVGGEQFF. The CDR3 DNA sequence: TGTGCCAGCAGTTACTTGGTGGGAGGTGAGCAGTTCTTC.

The rearrangement links TRBV9 to TRBJ2-3, with 11 bases fitting TRBD2. CDR1 and CDR2 (germline): SGDLS, YYNGEE. The J segment lost 5 bases and the V segment lost 3 bases, leaving 8 bases of the junction unmatched. The CDR3 contains 16 residues. CDR3 DNA: TGTGCCAGCAGCGAGGGGACTAGCGGATTGGAAGATACGCAGTATTTT. It translates to CASSEGTSGLEDTQYF.

The rearrangement uses TRBV7-2 and TRBJ2-5, with 8 nucleotides matching TRBD1. V trimming: 5 bases; J trimming: 4 bases; junction bases outside the gene matches: 6. Germline V lookup: CDR1 SGHTA, CDR2 FQGNSA. The CDR3 length is 14 residues. CDR3 loop: CASSPDRGRETQYF. The CDR3 nucleotides are TGTGCCAGCAGCCCTGACAGGGGAAGAGAGACCCAGTACTTC.

This sequence joins TRBV19 and TRBJ2-5; a weak D match, TRBD1 (5 bases). The CDR3 length is 14 residues. CDR1 is LNHDA, CDR2 SQIVND, per germline (reference sequence). V was cut by 5 bases and J by 5 bases, with 15 bases left in between. The CDR3 sequence is CASSPRGSWETQYF. Here the CDR3 DNA reads TGTGCCAGTAGTCCTAGGGGATCTTGGGAGACCCAGTACTTC.

The chain links TRBV5-6 to TRBJ2-7; 8 nucleotides agree with TRBD2. V was pared by 1 base and J by 12 bases, with 9 bases of the junction left unmatched. CDR3 length equals 13 residues. The germline CDR1 and CDR2 sequences are SGHDT and YYEEEE. The CDR3, as DNA: TGTGCCAGCAGCTTGTTAATAAGCGGGAGTGTGTACTTC. It codes for CASSLLISGSVYF.

V is TRBV4-1 and J is TRBJ2-5, with a weak D call TRBD1 (7 bases). CDR1 is MGHRA, CDR2 YSYEKL, per germline. The CDR3 extends over 15 amino acids. V lost 0 bases and J lost 5, with 13 bases in between. CDR3: CASSQDPRGRETQYF. DNA of the CDR3: TGCGCCAGCAGCCAAGATCCCAGGGGGAGGGAGACCCAGTACTTC.

The gene calls are TRBV2 and TRBJ1-1; perhaps TRBD1 as D (5 bases). The germline V and J ends were trimmed by 1 base and 4 bases, with 10 bases remaining between them. The CDR3 contains 14 residues. Per germline, CDR1 SNHLY and CDR2 FYNNEI. The CDR3: CASSEGGVGTEAFF. CDR3 bases: TGTGCCAGCAGTGAAGGGGGGGTGGGCACTGAAGCTTTCTTT.

V gene TRBV10-3 combines with J gene TRBJ1-3; 10 positions agree with TRBD1. CDR1 ENHRY and CDR2 SYGVKD come from the germline V gene. This CDR3 region has 14 residues. Losses at the gene ends were 11 bases for V and 2 bases for J; bases not matched to a gene: 6. The CDR3 loop reads CAADRGLAGNTIYF. The CDR3 nucleotides read TGTGCCGCCGACAGGGGGCTTGCTGGAAACACCATATATTTT.

The DNA of the CDR3 is TGCAGCGTTGAGGATGGAGGGGTCCCGTTCTTC. It specifies CSVEDGGVPFF. J is TRBJ2-1 and V is TRBV29-1; D may be TRBD2 (6 bases). The CDR3 spans 11 residues. The V gene lost 3 bases and the J gene lost 15 bases, with 15 bases spanning the gap. CDR1 and CDR2 from the germline V gene are SQVTM and ANQGSEA.

This clone was seen only a few times. V and J are TRBV21-1 and TRBJ2-7; the table gives TRBD2 as D, unverified against the DNA. TRBV21-1 is reported as a pseudogene. CDR3 size: 20 residues. The CDR3 DNA reads as TGTGCCAGCGGATTAACTCGCGGGGACAGCCGACTAGCGGTCTCCTACGAGCAGTACTTC. It codes for CASGLTRGDSRLAVSYEQYF.

A remark on this clone: A read error may explain this, as a much larger clone is one base away. V is TRBV14 and J is TRBJ2-2; D remains ambiguous. V dropped 6 bases and J dropped 4 bases, with 6 bases sitting between them. This CDR3 region has 12 residues. In germline, CDR1 is SGHDN, CDR2 FVKESK. Here the CDR3 reads CASRRSTGELFF. The CDR3 DNA reads as TGTGCCAGCAGGCGGAGCACCGGGGAGCTGTTTTTT.

V gene TRBV7-9 combines with J gene TRBJ1-2; D is perhaps TRBD1 (5 bases). Trimming left V 5 bases short and J 6 bases short, with 13 bases between. Per the germline V gene, CDR1 is SEHNR and CDR2 is FQNEAQ (reference sequence). The CDR3 is 13 amino acids. The CDR3 spells CASSLTGGDGYTF. CDR3 coding DNA: TGTGCCAGCAGCCTGACGGGGGGTGATGGCTACACCTTC.

This clone turned up a few times. In nucleotides, the CDR3 is TGTGCCAGCAGCCCTTATCAGCGGGAGTTTGGTGAGACCCAGTACTTC. It encodes CASSPYQREFGETQYF. V is TRBV12-1 and J is TRBJ2-5; TRBD2 is the table's D call, not checked against the DNA. TRBV12-1 is an annotated pseudogene. The CDR3 runs to 16 residues.

This chain uses TRBV5-1 with TRBJ2-5; 11 nucleotides match TRBD1. In germline, CDR1 is SGHRS, CDR2 YFSETQ. This CDR3 is 16 amino acids long. The ends lost 4 bases at V and 0 bases at J; junction bases unmatched: 5. CDR3 region: CASSPGTGGYQETQYF. Here the CDR3 DNA reads TGCGCCAGCAGCCCCGGGACAGGGGGTTACCAAGAGACCCAGTACTTC.

This clone has just a few counts. The J gene is TRBJ2-2, the V gene TRBV25-1; possible D gene TRBD2, 6 bases. The CDR3 covers 13 residues. Germline CDR1 MGHDK, CDR2 SYGVNS. The V gene lost 1 base and the J gene lost 7 bases, with 7 bases spanning the gap. The CDR3 sequence is CASSELEGGELFF. DNA of the CDR3: TGTGCCAGCAGTGAATTGGAGGGCGGGGAGCTGTTTTTT.

The V gene is TRBV25-1, the J gene TRBJ1-1; TRBD1 matches 11 bases. CDR1 is MGHDK, CDR2 SYGVNS, per germline. V shed 8 bases and J 1 base; nucleotides not matched to a gene: 3. This CDR3 contains 14 residues. Here the CDR3 reads CASRDRGRNTEAFF. Written as DNA, the CDR3 is TGTGCCAGCCGGGACAGGGGGAGGAACACTGAAGCTTTCTTT. Full variable domain (outside the CDR3, taken from reference TRBV25-1 and TRBJ1-1): EADIYQTPRYLVIGTGKKITLECSQTMGHDKMYWYQQDPGMELHLIHYSYGVNSTEKGDLSSESTVSRIRTEHFPLTLESARPSHTSQYLCASRDRGRNTEAFFGQGTRLTVV.

This clone was seen only a few times. CDR3 bases: TGTGCCAGCAGTCCTCTAAGGTCCTCGGGAGGCGGGGAGCTGTTTTTT. This gives the protein CASSPLRSSGGGELFF. V usage is TRBV5-4 and J usage is TRBJ2-2; TRBD2 matches 7 bases. The V gene end was trimmed by 5 bases and the J gene end by 7 bases; junction bases not matched to a gene: 14. This CDR3 spans 16 amino acids. Germline assignment: CDR1 SGHNT and CDR2 YYREEE (reference sequence).

CDR3: CATSDSTGDEQFF. CDR3 bases: TGTGCCACCAGTGACTCGACAGGAGATGAGCAGTTCTTC. The chain is built from TRBV24-1 and TRBJ2-1, with a tentative D call TRBD1 (6 bases). Germline V CDR1 and CDR2: KGHDR, SFDVKD. This CDR3 contains 13 residues. Trimming took off 4 bases at V and 8 bases at J, with 11 bases between the two ends.